The 27 T cell receptor beta chains in this list originate from one sample, sequenced in a study of T cells in Graves' hyperthyroidism and ophthalmopathy (dated by TCRdb to about 2019). Library preparation was by multiplex PCR. The reads were generated on an Illumina HiSeq 2000. The TCR beta CDR3 regions were amplified from the RNA transcripts. The first round of RT-PCR for the TCR CDR3 was performed with the HTBI primer set and the Qiagen OneStep RT-PCR kit. TCRdb reprocessed the public reads (quality trimming at Q25 with fastp, clone calling with MiXCR) and kept in-frame beta chains. Entries are consolidated by CDR3 protein sequence, retaining the most common genes and DNA. The sample data list about 250,000 distinct CDR3 sequences, and approximately 23% of these were observed just once. The top ten hold approximately 32% of the sample. Input material: blood. The receptors derive from a woman between 40 and 50 years old with Graves' ophthalmopathy.

This clonotype was seen a handful of times. A read error is possible here, since a much larger clone lies one base away. V usage is TRBV7-2 and J usage is TRBJ2-7; TRBD2 is a possible D gene (6 bases). V lost 6 bases and J lost 6, with 21 bases in between. The CDR3 is 15 amino acids. CDR1 SGHTA and CDR2 FQGNSA come from the germline V gene. CDR3 coding DNA: TGTGCCAGCAGGTTGCACCAGGAGGGTTTGGGCGAGCAGTACTTC. Translating gives CASRLHQEGLGEQYF.

This clonotype was counted many times. The chain has TRBV4-2 and TRBJ2-1; 10 bases are a match to TRBD2. J gave up 2 bases and V 0 bases, and 4 bases lay outside the gene matches. The germline V gene encodes CDR1 LGHNA and CDR2 YNFKEQ. The CDR3 loop spans 17 amino acids. CDR3 coding DNA: TGTGCCAGCAGCCAAGAGGTAGCGGGAGGTGCCTACAATGAGCAGTTCTTC. Encoded protein: CASSQEVAGGAYNEQFF.

The chain is built from TRBV12-3 or TRBV12-4 and TRBJ1-1, with TRBD1 identical over 7 bases. The CDR3 covers 15 residues. J lost 3 bases, V lost 5 bases, and 9 bases had no gene match. CDR3 sequence: CASSTSGGTYTEAFF. CDR3 nucleotides: TGTGCCAGCAGTACGTCAGGGGGGACGTACACTGAAGCTTTCTTT.

This clonotype was seen at least ten times. The genes are TRBV28 and TRBJ1-2; D is possibly TRBD1 (5 bases). This CDR3 spans 14 amino acids. The V end lost 2 bases, the J end lost 4 bases, and 11 bases lay between the germline ends. Germline assignment: CDR1 MDHEN and CDR2 SYDVKM. CDR3 region: CASSLGTVIYGYTF. The DNA for the CDR3 is TGTGCCAGCAGTTTAGGGACGGTGATCTATGGCTACACCTTC.

There are many counts of this clonotype. The chain employs TRBV6-5 and TRBJ2-7; 7 bases fit TRBD1. The CDR3 is made up of 15 amino acids. CDR1 is MNHEY, CDR2 SVGAGI, per germline. With V trimmed by 0 bases and J by 3 bases, 5 bases remained unmatched. CDR3 in amino acids: CASSYSSGGVYEQYF. CDR3 bases: TGTGCCAGCAGTTACTCGTCAGGGGGAGTCTACGAGCAGTACTTC.

This clonotype was seen ten or more times. The chain couples TRBV12-3 or TRBV12-4 to TRBJ2-2; D may be TRBD2 (6 bases). The ends were cut back, 0 bases at V and 4 bases at J, with 18 bases in the middle. The CDR3 runs to 18 residues. As DNA, the CDR3 is TGTGCCAGCAGTTTAGCCCCGATGAATGGGCGGGGCACCGGGGAGCTGTTTTTT. Translating gives CASSLAPMNGRGTGELFF.

This chain links TRBV2 with TRBJ1-1; no reliable D call. Germline V gene data show CDR1 as SNHLY and CDR2 as FYNNEI. Trimming stripped 4 bases from V and 4 bases from J, with 16 bases between. CDR3 length: 15 residues. The CDR3 nucleotides are TGTGCCAGCAGTGGGCGACCGATCCCCGGCACTGAAGCTTTCTTT. It encodes CASSGRPIPGTEAFF.

Many counts were recorded for this clonotype. The genes are TRBV2 and TRBJ2-2, with 7 bases matching TRBD1. The trim removed 7 bases at V and 6 bases at J, leaving 8 bases unmatched. Germline CDR1 reads SNHLY; CDR2 reads FYNNEI. CDR3 length: 14 amino acids. In DNA, the CDR3 is TGTGCCAGCAAACGAACAGGGGAATCCGGGGAGCTGTTTTTT. This codes for CASKRTGESGELFF.

The gene calls are TRBV12-3 or TRBV12-4 and TRBJ1-1; D not certain. V lost 7 bases and J 4 bases, leaving 10 bases between the germline ends. This CDR3 has 12 residues. The CDR3 region has the DNA TGTGCCAGCACCTCTCAGTTCACTGAAGCTTTCTTT. Amino acids: CASTSQFTEAFF.

A remark on this clonotype: A clone one base away is much larger, so this may be a read error. The conserved phenylalanine or tryptophan is not found at the CDR3 terminus, so this likely reflects a read error. The chain employs TRBV20-1 and TRBJ2-2; possibly TRBD2 for D (5 bases). CDR3 length: 15 amino acids. Germline V gene sequence: CDR1 DFQATT, CDR2 SNEGSKA (reference sequence). Trimming took 1 base from V and 4 from J, leaving 13 bases between them. The CDR3 DNA reads as TGCAGTGCTAGAGGGGCTAGCATATCCACCGGGGAGCTGTTTCTT. This codes for CSARGASISTGELFL.

This clonotype was detected many times. The J gene is TRBJ2-5, the V gene TRBV20-1, with a tentative D call TRBD1 (5 bases). Deletions cut 5 bases from V and 4 bases from J, with 14 bases between. Germline V gives CDR1 DFQATT, CDR2 SNEGSKA (reference sequence). This CDR3 is 13 amino acids long. The CDR3 sequence is CSAWTNRGETQYF. The CDR3 coding sequence is TGCAGTGCTTGGACAAATCGCGGAGAGACCCAGTACTTC.

CDR3 in amino acids: CASSFSPVMNTEAFF. The DNA for the CDR3 is TGTGCCAGCAGTTTCTCCCCCGTTATGAACACTGAAGCTTTCTTT. The J gene is TRBJ1-1, the V gene TRBV28; unclear D gene. This CDR3 region has 15 residues. Trimming took 3 bases from V and 0 from J, leaving 11 bases between them. Per the germline V gene, CDR1 is MDHEN and CDR2 is SYDVKM.

This clonotype was seen at least ten times. CDR3 in DNA: TGTGCCAGCAGCTTAGGGCTTAGGGAGCCCTACGAGCAGTACTTC. It codes for CASSLGLREPYEQYF. The chain carries TRBV7-2 and TRBJ2-7; possibly TRBD2 for D (5 bases). CDR3 length equals 15 residues. Between the trimmed V and J ends, which lost 1 base and 2 bases, there was a span of 12 bases. Germline values: CDR1 SGHTA, CDR2 FQGNSA. Full variable domain (rest looked up from reference TRBV7-2 and TRBJ2-7): GAGVSQSPSNKVTEKGKDVELRCDPISGHTALYWYRQSLGQGLEFLIYFQGNSAPDKSGLPSDRFSAERTGGSVSTLTIQRTQQEDSAVYLCASSLGLREPYEQYFGPGTRLTVT.

The V call is TRBV25-1, the J call TRBJ2-7, with 7 bases that match TRBD2. The germline V gene encodes CDR1 MGHDK and CDR2 SYGVNS. The CDR3 sequence is 15 residues long. V was clipped by 2 bases and J by 2 bases; unmatched bases: 6. CDR3 residues: CASSEIQRGAYEQYF. For the CDR3, the DNA is TGTGCCAGCAGTGAAATCCAGCGGGGCGCCTACGAGCAGTACTTC.

The sample holds many counts of this clonotype. The chain has TRBV28 and TRBJ2-5; the D gene is possibly TRBD2 (7 bases). Germline CDR1 reads MDHEN; CDR2 reads SYDVKM. V was trimmed by 6 bases and J by 2 bases, leaving 16 bases between them. This CDR3 contains 15 residues. The CDR3 bases are TGTGCCAGCAGCAATCCGGGGGGCTGGCAAGAGACCCAGTACTTC. Its translation: CASSNPGGWQETQYF.

This clonotype was recorded at least ten times. The chain combines TRBV10-3 with TRBJ2-2, with 7 positions matching TRBD1. CDR3 length equals 12 residues. V shed 8 bases, J shed 7 bases, and the junction held 4 bases outside the gene matches. Germline V CDR1 and CDR2: ENHRY, SYGVKD. In nucleotides, the CDR3 is TGTGCCATCGGGACAGCGGACGGGGAGCTGTTTTTT. It is translated as CAIGTADGELFF.

The chain recombines TRBV12-3 or TRBV12-4 with TRBJ2-5, with TRBD1 identical over 7 bases. The CDR3 runs to 15 residues. V was pared by 6 bases and J by 1 base, with 8 bases of the junction left unmatched. The CDR3 DNA follows: TGTGCCAGCAGATCCGAAGACAGGGTCCAAGAGACCCAGTACTTC. Protein sequence: CASRSEDRVQETQYF.

This clonotype was counted only a few times. This rearrangement joins TRBV24-1 to TRBJ1-2; D perhaps matches TRBD1 (6 bases). Per germline, CDR1 KGHDR and CDR2 SFDVKD. V was clipped by 2 bases and J by 4 bases, with 13 bases between them. The CDR3 length is 15 residues. CDR3 sequence reads: CATSDSPTGSYGYTF. The CDR3, as DNA: TGTGCCACCAGTGATTCGCCAACAGGGTCCTATGGCTACACCTTC.

This clonotype was detected ten times or more. The chain links TRBV3-2 to TRBJ2-5; the table's D call of TRBD2 was not tested on the DNA. TRBV3-2 represents a pseudogene. The CDR3 covers 17 residues. The CDR3 region has the DNA TGTGCCAGCAGCCAAGATGTAGCGGGCCTTAGGCGGGAGACCCAGTACTTC. This sequence encodes CASSQDVAGLRRETQYF.

This clonotype was detected ten times or more. The CDR3 DNA is TGTGCCAGCAGTTACACGGGGGATGGCTACACCTTC. It codes for CASSYTGDGYTF. The rearrangement uses TRBV6-5 and TRBJ1-2; D perhaps matches TRBD1 (5 bases). Deletions cut 2 bases from V and 6 bases from J, with 7 bases between. The CDR3 extends over 12 amino acids. CDR1 is MNHEY and CDR2 is SVGAGI in the germline V gene.

This clonotype was found many times. V and J are TRBV6-5 and TRBJ1-6; weak D call: TRBD1 (5 bases). This CDR3 has 15 amino acids. Per the germline V gene, CDR1 is MNHEY and CDR2 is SVGAGI. Deletions cut 5 bases from V and 1 base from J, with 9 bases between. The CDR3: CASSTGRSYNSPLHF. CDR3 sequence (DNA): TGTGCCAGCAGTACGGGACGGTCCTATAATTCACCCCTCCACTTT.

This clonotype was detected ten times or more. The DNA for the CDR3 is TGTGCCACCTCCAGTGGGGGACAAGAGACCCAGTACTTC. The encoded protein is CATSSGGQETQYF. J is TRBJ2-5 and V is TRBV28; D possibly matches TRBD1 or TRBD2 (5 bases each). The CDR3 totals 13 residues. From germline, CDR1 is MDHEN and CDR2 SYDVKM. Trimming removed 10 bases at V and 2 bases at J, with 14 bases between.

This clonotype was recorded at least ten times. The rearrangement links TRBV5-1 to TRBJ1-1; D might be TRBD1 (6 bases). From germline, CDR1 is SGHRS and CDR2 YFSETQ. This CDR3 region has 14 residues. V was trimmed by 0 bases and J by 1 base, leaving 7 bases between them. The CDR3, as DNA: TGCGCCAGCAGCTTGGCCAGGGGGAACACTGAAGCTTTCTTT. Its protein product is CASSLARGNTEAFF.

Many counts were recorded for this clonotype. V gene TRBV19 combines with J gene TRBJ2-4; 8 bases are a match to TRBD1. J was trimmed by 2 bases and V by 6 bases; bases with no gene match: 6. CDR1 is LNHDA and CDR2 is SQIVND in the germline V gene (reference sequence). This CDR3 comprises 15 residues. Written as DNA, the CDR3 is TGTGCCAGTAGGAGGAACAGGGGGACCAAAAACATTCAGTACTTC. This sequence encodes CASRRNRGTKNIQYF. Full variable domain (outside the CDR3, taken from reference TRBV19 and TRBJ2-4): DGGITQSPKYLFRKEGQNVTLSCEQNLNHDAMYWYRQDPGQGLRLIYYSQIVNDFQKGDIAEGYSVSREKKESFPLTVTSAQKNPTAFYLCASRRNRGTKNIQYFGAGTRLSVL.

This clonotype was picked up many times. The V and J genes are TRBV28 and TRBJ2-2; possible D gene TRBD2, 6 bases. The V gene lost 2 bases and the J gene lost 4 bases, with 17 bases spanning the gap. This CDR3 is 17 amino acids long. Looked up from germline, CDR1 is MDHEN and CDR2 is SYDVKM. DNA for the CDR3: TGTGCCAGCAGTTTAATTGTCCCGGGACTCGTCACCGGGGAGCTGTTTTTT. Protein: CASSLIVPGLVTGELFF. The variable domain in full, completed from reference TRBV28 and TRBJ2-2, reads DVKVTQSSRYLVKRTGEKVFLECVQDMDHENMFWYRQDPGLGLRLIYFSYDVKMKEKGDIPEGYSVSREKKERFSLILESASTNQTSMYLCASSLIVPGLVTGELFFGEGSRLTVL.

This sequence joins TRBV7-2 and TRBJ2-7; D not certain. The CDR3 runs 13 residues. The germline V and J ends were trimmed by 3 bases and 4 bases, with 10 bases remaining between them. CDR1 is SGHTA and CDR2 is FQGNSA in the germline V gene. CDR3 loop: CASSFTQLYEQYF. The CDR3 DNA follows: TGTGCCAGCAGCTTCACGCAGCTTTACGAGCAGTACTTC.

The chain combines TRBV12-3 or TRBV12-4 with TRBJ2-7, with 8 bases identical to TRBD2. With 2 bases clipped from V and 2 bases from J, the junction kept 11 bases outside the gene matches. The CDR3 sequence is 17 residues long. CDR3 in amino acids: CASSLRVGGATAYEQYF. CDR3 nucleotides: TGTGCCAGCAGTTTAAGGGTCGGGGGGGCCACTGCCTACGAGCAGTACTTC.